One and the same sample provided the 24 T cell receptor beta chains below, sequenced in a study of blood T cell repertoires in COVID-19. Libraries were prepared by immunoSEQ multiplex PCR; TCRdb keeps only in-frame clonotypes and omits some of them. The sample comprises some 48,000 clones, around nine tenths of which are singletons, and about 20% rests with the top ten. Sequencing was performed on peripheral blood. The receptors stem from a man in his sixties or seventies with active COVID-19.

This chain links TRBV10-3 with TRBJ2-7; 9 bases align to TRBD1. Trimming cost V 10 bases and J 5 bases; bases outside gene matches: 9. CDR1 and CDR2 from the germline V gene are ENHRY and SYGVKD. The CDR3 is made up of 13 amino acids. In DNA form, the CDR3 reads TGTGCCACATCCGGGACAGGGAAGGACGAGCAGTACTTC. Translating it yields CATSGTGKDEQYF.

The rearrangement links TRBV5-5 to TRBJ2-7; 11 bases are shared with TRBD2. CDR1 and CDR2 (germline): SGHKS, YYEKEE (reference sequence). The CDR3 consists of 15 residues. The junction had 6 bases not matched to a gene; V was cut back by 4 bases and J by 3 bases. CDR3 DNA sequence: TGTGCCAGCAGCCCGGGACTAGCGGAGTACTACGAGCAGTACTTC. Translation: CASSPGLAEYYEQYF.

The chain employs TRBV5-1 and TRBJ2-2; maybe TRBD2 (5 bases). This CDR3 is built from 15 residues. Germline CDR1 is SGHRS and CDR2 is YFSETQ. V was trimmed by 4 bases and J by 0 bases, leaving 10 bases between them. The CDR3 is CASSPRDANTGELFF. DNA of the CDR3: TGCGCCAGCAGCCCCCGGGATGCGAACACCGGGGAGCTGTTTTTT.

This clone was seen a single time. The chain recombines TRBV27 with TRBJ2-3; tentatively, D is TRBD2 (6 bases). There are 13 residues in the CDR3. V lost 3 bases, J lost 7 bases, and 11 bases lay in between. The germline CDR1 and CDR2 sequences are MNHEY and SMNVEV (reference sequence). This chain's CDR3 is CASSFQEGHTQYF. DNA for the CDR3: TGTGCCAGCAGTTTTCAGGAGGGCCATACGCAGTATTTT.

This chain connects TRBV7-8 to TRBJ2-5; 9 nucleotides align to TRBD1. Germline-derived CDR1 and CDR2 are SGHVS and FQNEAQ. The CDR3 covers 15 residues. V lost 5 bases to trimming and J lost 6 bases; unmatched junction nucleotides: 10. The CDR3 DNA is TGTGCCAGCAGCCGGGGACAGGGTTTGGGGAAGACCCAGTACTTC. This gives the protein CASSRGQGLGKTQYF.

V is TRBV27 and J is TRBJ2-7, with D possibly matching TRBD2 (5 bases). The CDR3 is made up of 14 amino acids. The V gene's germline CDR1 is MNHEY and CDR2 SMNVEV (reference sequence). V was trimmed by 2 bases and J by 3 bases, leaving 11 bases between them. As DNA, the CDR3 is TGTGCCAGCAGTTTAAGGAGGCGGCACTACGAGCAGTACTTC. Protein: CASSLRRRHYEQYF.

The V and J genes are TRBV3-1 (or the pseudogene TRBV3-2) and TRBJ2-3, with 8 bases lining up with TRBD2. The germline V gene encodes CDR1 LGHDT and CDR2 YNNKEL (reference sequence). V trimming: 7 bases; J trimming: 4 bases; junction bases outside the gene matches: 7. The length of the CDR3 is 14 residues. This CDR3 reads CASNPGLVSDTQYF. The CDR3 coding sequence is TGTGCCAGCAACCCGGGACTAGTCTCAGATACGCAGTATTTT.

This chain links TRBV24-1 with TRBJ2-5; perhaps TRBD2 as D (5 bases). CDR1 KGHDR and CDR2 SFDVKD come from the germline V gene. CDR3 length: 11 amino acids. The V gene lost 5 bases and the J gene lost 5 bases, with 5 bases spanning the gap. The CDR3, as DNA: TGTGCCACCAGTGGAGGGGAGACCCAGTACTTC. Amino acid sequence: CATSGGETQYF.

The sample holds one count of this clone. The chain couples TRBV11-2 to TRBJ2-3; TRBD2 matches 8 bases. Per germline, CDR1 SGHAT and CDR2 FQNNGV. Unmatched junction bases numbered 5, after V lost 6 bases and J lost 0 bases. This CDR3 is 15 amino acids long. In DNA, the CDR3 is TGTGCCAGCAGGGGAGCGGGGGAGAGCACAGATACGCAGTATTTT. Protein: CASRGAGESTDTQYF.

The chain carries TRBV18 and TRBJ1-2; 9 bases match TRBD1. The CDR3 contains 15 residues. Germline values: CDR1 KGHSH, CDR2 LQKENI. V lost 5 bases, J lost 6 bases, and 10 bases stayed unmatched. CDR3 protein: CASSLTGTGPDGYTF. CDR3 in DNA: TGTGCCAGCTCATTAACCGGGACAGGGCCTGATGGCTACACCTTC.

The rearrangement links TRBV27 to TRBJ2-5; 10 nucleotides line up with TRBD2. Looked up from germline, CDR1 is MNHEY and CDR2 is SMNVEV (reference sequence). The CDR3 is made up of 15 amino acids. The V gene end was trimmed by 6 bases and the J gene end by 2 bases; junction bases not matched to a gene: 6. In DNA, the CDR3 is TGTGCCAGCAGCAGACTAGCGGGCCAACAAGAGACCCAGTACTTC. Amino acid sequence: CASSRLAGQQETQYF.

This chain connects TRBV19 to TRBJ2-7, with D possibly being TRBD1 (6 bases). CDR3 length equals 14 residues. From germline, CDR1 is LNHDA and CDR2 SQIVND (reference sequence). Trimming took 4 bases from V and 0 from J, leaving 10 bases between them. The CDR3 nucleotides read TGTGCCAGTAGTAAGCAGGGGAGCTCCTACGAGCAGTACTTC. The encoded protein is CASSKQGSSYEQYF.

The CDR3: CAISESTSRHNEQFF. The CDR3 DNA is TGTGCCATCAGTGAGTCGACAAGCAGGCACAATGAGCAGTTCTTC. J is TRBJ2-1 and V is TRBV10-3; D is unclear. Trimming cost V 0 bases and J 5 bases, with 11 bases left between them. Germline CDR1 ENHRY, CDR2 SYGVKD. The length of the CDR3 is 15 residues.

The V call is TRBV28, the J call TRBJ1-3, with TRBD1 identical over 7 bases. The CDR3 runs to 14 residues. With V trimmed by 6 bases and J by 4 bases, 6 bases remained unmatched. The V gene's germline CDR1 is MDHEN and CDR2 SYDVKM. The CDR3 protein is CASRTDREGNTIYF. DNA for the CDR3: TGTGCCAGCAGGACCGACAGGGAAGGAAACACCATATATTTT.

The chain has TRBV6-6 and TRBJ1-4; 9 positions agree with TRBD1. The CDR3 covers 14 residues. Trimming took 7 bases from V and 4 from J; bases not matched to a gene: 4. From germline, CDR1 is MNHNY and CDR2 SVGAGI (reference sequence). CDR3 sequence (DNA): TGTGCCAGCACCACAGGGGGCCTTAATGAAAAACTGTTTTTT. Translation gives CASTTGGLNEKLFF.

This clone was observed a few times. The chain recombines TRBV19 with TRBJ1-6; 7 bases are shared with TRBD1. The CDR3 loop spans 14 amino acids. The germline V gene encodes CDR1 LNHDA and CDR2 SQIVND (reference sequence). J lost 9 bases, V lost 7 bases, and 9 bases had no gene match. CDR3 coding DNA: TGTGCCAGTAATCGGAGGCAGGGGGTTTCACCCCTCCACTTT. It specifies CASNRRQGVSPLHF.

The V gene is TRBV29-1, the J gene TRBJ2-7, with 9 bases aligning to TRBD1. V was pared by 4 bases and J by 4 bases, with 5 bases of the junction left unmatched. The CDR3 runs to 13 residues. CDR1 is SQVTM, CDR2 ANQGSEA, per germline. The CDR3 here is CSVAGQGLYEQYF. The CDR3 nucleotides are TGCAGCGTTGCGGGACAGGGTTTGTACGAGCAGTACTTC.

This rearrangement joins TRBV14 to TRBJ2-7, with 7 bases identical to TRBD2. The V segment lost 0 bases and the J segment 2 bases; nucleotides outside the gene matches: 10. Per germline, CDR1 SGHDN and CDR2 FVKESK. The CDR3 has 17 residues. The CDR3 nucleotides read TGTGCCAGCAGCCAAGATCGTGCGACTAGCTTAACCTACGAGCAGTACTTC. Translating it yields CASSQDRATSLTYEQYF.

The chain couples TRBV5-4 to TRBJ2-7; 7 bases agree with TRBD2. CDR1 and CDR2 from the germline V gene are SGHNT and YYREEE (reference sequence). Germline trimming cut 4 bases from V and 4 bases from J; bases unmatched to any gene: 8. The CDR3 sequence is 14 residues long. The CDR3 sequence: CASSGGGASYEQYF. CDR3 bases: TGTGCCAGCAGCGGCGGGGGTGCTTCATACGAGCAGTACTTC.

The chain joins TRBV6-5 to TRBJ2-2; TRBD1 is a possible D gene (6 bases). V lost 8 bases and J lost 1, with 14 bases in between. Germline V CDR1 and CDR2: MNHEY, SVGAGI. This CDR3 region has 15 residues. CDR3 DNA: TGTGCCAGCTCCCCCCAGGGGAGGAACACCGGGGAGCTGTTTTTT. Translated, it gives CASSPQGRNTGELFF.

The chain carries TRBV15 and TRBJ2-1, with a tentative D call TRBD2 (5 bases). The V gene's germline CDR1 is LNHNV and CDR2 YYDKDF (reference sequence). The CDR3 extends over 15 amino acids. The germline V and J ends were trimmed by 5 bases and 8 bases, with 19 bases remaining between them. The CDR3 region is CATSAPTSGEDEQFF. The CDR3 DNA sequence: TGTGCCACCAGCGCCCCTACAAGCGGAGAGGATGAGCAGTTCTTC. Variable domain in full (rest from reference TRBV15 and TRBJ2-1): DAMVIQNPRYQVTQFGKPVTLSCSQTLNHNVMYWYQQKSSQAPKLLFHYYDKDFNNEADTPDNFQSRRPNTSFCFLDIRSPGLGDTAMYLCATSAPTSGEDEQFFGPGTRLTVL.

Written as DNA, the CDR3 is TGTGCCAGCAGAAAGTCCGGACTAGCGGACAATGAGCAGTTCTTC. It specifies CASRKSGLADNEQFF. The chain uses TRBV3-1 (or the pseudogene TRBV3-2) and TRBJ2-1, with 10 nucleotides matching TRBD2. The CDR3 consists of 15 residues. Trimming removed 6 bases from V and 5 bases from J; junction bases left unmatched: 7. Germline values: CDR1 LGHDT, CDR2 YNNKEL (reference sequence).

The rearrangement links TRBV18 to TRBJ1-3, with D maybe TRBD1 (6 bases). CDR3 length: 17 amino acids. Trimming left V 5 bases short and J 1 base short, with 18 bases between. Germline V gene sequence: CDR1 KGHSH, CDR2 LQKENI. The CDR3 protein is CASSTQGLGRSGNTIYF. The CDR3 DNA reads as TGTGCCAGCTCAACACAGGGACTCGGGAGGTCTGGAAACACCATATATTTT.

The chain carries TRBV7-8 and TRBJ2-2; no firm D call. Deletions cut 5 bases from V and 4 bases from J, with 17 bases between. The germline gives CDR1 SGHVS, CDR2 FQNEAQ. CDR3 length: 16 residues. As DNA, the CDR3 is TGTGCCAGCAGCCCTGTGACTTCCTCGGCCACCGGGGAGCTGTTTTTT. Amino acid sequence: CASSPVTSSATGELFF.